Listed below are T cell receptor beta chains from one sample, sequenced in a study of regulatory T cells in long-lasting Graves disease. TCRdb itself ran the multiplex PCR reads through MiXCR, one entry per CDR3 protein. The sample lists hundreds of thousands of distinct CDR3 sequences, 14% to 15% occurring once. The same data also went into a second study, on T cells in Graves' hyperthyroidism and ophthalmopathy.

Material: peripheral blood mononuclear cells (PBMCs), obtained at new diagnosis, from a patient treated with antithyroid drugs. Receptor source: a woman aged 40 to 50 with Graves disease. The CDR3 runs from the conserved cysteine through the conserved F or W. The D gene is left open where the match is weak. Only some rows state a clone size, as once, few, many or a class for expanded clones.

clone size,D gene,V gene,J gene,CDR3 DNA,CDR3 protein
.,TRBD1,TRBV7-9,TRBJ1-2,TGTGCCAGCACACAACAGGGGGCGCAGGGCTACACCTTC,CASTQQGAQGYTF
.,.,TRBV25-1,TRBJ2-7,TGTGCCAGCAGTGACAAAACCTACGAGCAGTACTTC,CASSDKTYEQYF
.,TRBD1,TRBV4-1,TRBJ1-3,TGCGCCAGCAGCTTCACGACGATCCGGGACAGGGTGGACACCATATATTTT,CASSFTTIRDRVDTIYF
few,.,TRBV29-1,TRBJ2-3,TGCAGCGTTGAAGTAGCCGGGACCACAGAAATAACAGATACGCAGTATTTT,CSVEVAGTTEITDTQYF
.,TRBD2,TRBV4-2,TRBJ2-7,TGTGCCAGCAGCCAAGTAGGTGGTAGCGGGAATAAAGACGAGCAGTACTTC,CASSQVGGSGNKDEQYF
.,TRBD2,TRBV20-1,TRBJ2-1,TGCAGTGCTAGTAGTCTAGCGGGAGGTTCCCAAAGGGACAATGAGCAGTTCTTC,CSASSLAGGSQRDNEQFF
many,.,TRBV3-1,TRBJ1-1,TGTGCCAGCAACGATATAAGGCGGGGGGTAGGGACTGAAGCTTTCTTT,CASNDIRRGVGTEAFF
few,.,TRBV9,TRBJ2-7,TGTGCCAGCAGCCCGAGAGGGGATACCTACGAGCAGTACTTC,CASSPRGDTYEQYF
many,.,TRBV7-2,TRBJ1-1,TGTGCCAGCAGCCCCGGGCGAAACACTGAAGCTTTCTTT,CASSPGRNTEAFF
many,.,TRBV27,TRBJ2-7,TGTGCCAGCAGTTTAGACAGCGATACGAACTCCTACGAGCAGTACTTC,CASSLDSDTNSYEQYF